This T cell receptor (beta chain) was captured by sequencing in a study of memory CD4+ T cells and cytomegalovirus serostatus. Clones were read by immunoSEQ multiplex PCR, and TCRdb kept only the in-frame ones, dropping some. The repertoire holds tens of thousands of clones, with approximately 78% as singletons. Germline V lookup: CDR1 SGDLS, CDR2 YYNGEE. CDR3 length equals 13 residues. The V and J ends lost 3 bases and 3 bases respectively, with 9 bases between them. The sort gate was single viable CD3+CD4+CD8-CD45RO+ cells for memory CD4+ T cells. Serostatus was set by detecting CMV pp150, pp28, p38, p52 IgG. Study observations and caveats: Repertoires predicted CMV serostatus with median bootstrapped AUC of about 0.94.

Note on this clone: Its antigen is unknown.

The material sequenced was memory CD4+ T cells from blood. The V and J genes are TRBV9 and TRBJ1-2; D gene unclear. The TCR originated in an adult in good health and CMV-seronegative. CDR3 bases: TGTGCCAGCAGCGGTAGAGTGGACTATGGCTACACCTTC. Translating gives CASSGRVDYGYTF.